The 11 T cell receptor beta chains given below trace back to one sample, sequenced in a study of T cell changes during pregnancy in multiple sclerosis. Here immunoSEQ multiplex PCR was the method, and the copy in TCRdb shows in-frame clones only, minus some. The sample records more than 60,000 clones, over 75% being singletons. The sequences come from peripheral blood, collected before pregnancy. The receptor set was obtained from a female donor with multiple sclerosis, enrolled in a pregnancy study.

This clone was counted once. The rearrangement links TRBV6-5 to TRBJ2-3, with 7 nucleotides matching TRBD2. This CDR3 contains 16 residues. The germline V gene has CDR1 MNHEY and CDR2 SVGAGI. Trimming cost V 2 bases and J 1 base; bases outside gene matches: 6. The CDR3 coding sequence is TGTGCCAGCAGTTACAATGGGGGAGGGGGCACAGATACGCAGTATTTT. Translated: CASSYNGGGGTDTQYF.

The V and J genes are TRBV27 and TRBJ1-1; D is uncertain. Germline CDR1 and CDR2: MNHEY and SMNVEV (reference sequence). The CDR3 is made up of 13 amino acids. V was cut by 3 bases and J by 4 bases, with 9 bases left in between. CDR3 DNA: TGTGCCAGCAGTTTCTCCCGGGGCACTGAAGCTTTCTTT. Its translation: CASSFSRGTEAFF.

V usage is TRBV27 and J usage is TRBJ1-2; D is undetermined. The germline V gene has CDR1 MNHEY and CDR2 SMNVEV (reference sequence). The V and J ends lost 2 bases and 7 bases respectively, with 11 bases between them. There are 13 residues in the CDR3. The CDR3 nucleotides are TGTGCCAGCAGTTTAGGCCCAACCTCTGGCTACACCTTC. It is translated as CASSLGPTSGYTF.

The chain links TRBV6-4 to TRBJ2-3, with TRBD2 matching over 7 bases. In germline, CDR1 is MRHNA, CDR2 SNTAGT. The CDR3 spans 14 residues. The ends lost 3 bases at V and 4 bases at J; junction bases unmatched: 4. The CDR3 nucleotides read TGTGCCAGCAGTGAAGGGGAGGGCGCAGATACGCAGTATTTT. As protein: CASSEGEGADTQYF.

In this sample, this clone turned up a few times. The CDR3: CASSSGLAGNTDTQYF. Written as DNA, the CDR3 is TGTGCCAGCAGTTCCGGACTAGCGGGGAACACAGATACGCAGTATTTT. J is TRBJ2-3 and V is TRBV2; TRBD2 matches at 12 bases. This CDR3 is 16 amino acids long. Trimming at V came to 5 bases and at J to 2 bases, leaving 5 bases not matched to a gene. Per germline, CDR1 SNHLY and CDR2 FYNNEI.

This clone was seen just once. V usage is TRBV18 and J usage is TRBJ1-1; tentative D call: TRBD1 (6 bases). The CDR3 is 12 amino acids. V lost 0 bases to trimming and J lost 8 bases, with 7 bases between them. Per germline, CDR1 KGHSH and CDR2 LQKENI. CDR3: CASSPPGTEAFF. The CDR3, as DNA: TGTGCCAGCTCACCACCGGGGACAGAAGCTTTCTTT.

The CDR3 reads CASSLEVGDYGYTF. The CDR3, as DNA: TGCGCCAGCAGCTTGGAGGTAGGGGACTATGGCTACACCTTC. The rearrangement joins TRBV5-1 to TRBJ1-2; possible D gene TRBD1, 5 bases. Deletions cut 0 bases from V and 3 bases from J, with 9 bases between. CDR3 size: 14 residues. CDR1 and CDR2 (germline): SGHRS, YFSETQ. Based on the CDR3 plus reference TRBV5-1 and TRBJ1-2, the full variable domain is KAGVTQTPRYLIKTRGQQVTLSCSPISGHRSVSWYQQTPGQGLQFLFEYFSETQRNKGNFPGRFSGRQFSNSRSEMNVSTLELGDSALYLCASSLEVGDYGYTFGSGTRLTVV.

This sequence joins TRBV5-6 and TRBJ1-2; 7 bases line up with TRBD1. V gave up 5 bases and J gave up 11 bases; unmatched junction bases: 9. Germline V gene sequence: CDR1 SGHDT, CDR2 YYEEEE. The CDR3 has 12 amino acids. The chain's CDR3 is CASRYGTDNYTF. In DNA, the CDR3 is TGTGCCAGCAGATACGGGACAGATAATTACACCTTC. The whole variable domain, remainder taken from reference TRBV5-6 and TRBJ1-2, is DAGVTQSPTHLIKTRGQQVTLRCSPKSGHDTVSWYQQALGQGPQFIFQYYEEEERQRGNFPDRFSGHQFPNYSSELNVNALLLGDSALYLCASRYGTDNYTFGSGTRLTVV.

CDR3 in amino acids: CASRDTYTEAFF. CDR3 nucleotides: TGTGCCAGCCGGGACACTTACACTGAAGCTTTCTTT. The chain joins TRBV19 to TRBJ1-1, with D possibly matching TRBD1 (6 bases). V was pared by 9 bases and J by 3 bases, with 11 bases between. The CDR3 is 12 amino acids. Germline CDR1 is LNHDA and CDR2 is SQIVND (reference sequence).

This chain uses TRBV7-3 with TRBJ2-3; D is possibly TRBD2 (6 bases). The germline V gene has CDR1 SGHTA and CDR2 FQGTGA. The CDR3 covers 15 residues. V lost 5 bases and J lost 4, with 16 bases in between. The chain's CDR3 is CASSPKGGAADTQYF. The CDR3 nucleotides are TGTGCCAGCAGCCCCAAGGGCGGGGCTGCAGATACGCAGTATTTT.

V is TRBV18 and J is TRBJ1-6, with unresolved D. Germline loops: CDR1 KGHSH, CDR2 LQKENI. The CDR3 runs 15 residues. Trimming took 6 bases from V and 4 from J, leaving 13 bases between them. CDR3 DNA sequence: TGTGCCAGCTCCCGGCGGGCTCTGTATAATTCACCCCTCCACTTT. Translation gives CASSRRALYNSPLHF. The whole variable domain, filled in from reference TRBV18 and TRBJ1-6, reads NAGVMQNPRHLVRRRGQEARLRCSPMKGHSHVYWYRQLPEEGLKFMVYLQKENIIDESGMPKERFSAEFPKEGPSILRIQQVVRGDSAAYFCASSRRALYNSPLHFGNGTRLTVT.